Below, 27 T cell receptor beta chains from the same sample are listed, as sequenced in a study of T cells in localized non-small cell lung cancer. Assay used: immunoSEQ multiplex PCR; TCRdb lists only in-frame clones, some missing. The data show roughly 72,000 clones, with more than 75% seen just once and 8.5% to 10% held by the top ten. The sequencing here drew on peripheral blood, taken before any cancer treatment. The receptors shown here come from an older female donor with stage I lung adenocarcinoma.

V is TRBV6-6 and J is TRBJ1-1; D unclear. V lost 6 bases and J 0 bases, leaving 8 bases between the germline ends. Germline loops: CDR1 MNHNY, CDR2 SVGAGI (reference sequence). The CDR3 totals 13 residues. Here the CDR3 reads CASSPPLNTEAFF. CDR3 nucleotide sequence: TGTGCCAGCAGCCCCCCCCTGAACACTGAAGCTTTCTTT.

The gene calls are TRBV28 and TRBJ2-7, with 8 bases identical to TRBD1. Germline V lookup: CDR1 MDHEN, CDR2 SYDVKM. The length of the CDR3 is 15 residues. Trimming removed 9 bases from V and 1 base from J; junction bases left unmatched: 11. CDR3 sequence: CASTGQGRTSYEQYF. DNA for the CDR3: TGTGCCAGTACTGGACAGGGCCGGACGTCCTACGAGCAGTACTTC. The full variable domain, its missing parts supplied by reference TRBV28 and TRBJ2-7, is DVKVTQSSRYLVKRTGEKVFLECVQDMDHENMFWYRQDPGLGLRLIYFSYDVKMKEKGDIPEGYSVSREKKERFSLILESASTNQTSMYLCASTGQGRTSYEQYFGPGTRLTVT.

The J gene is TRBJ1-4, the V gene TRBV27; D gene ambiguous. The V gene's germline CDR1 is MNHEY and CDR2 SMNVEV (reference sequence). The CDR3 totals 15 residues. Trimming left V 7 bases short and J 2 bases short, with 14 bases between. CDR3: CASKPTGGTNEKLFF. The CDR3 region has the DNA TGTGCCAGCAAACCGACCGGAGGGACTAATGAAAAACTGTTTTTT. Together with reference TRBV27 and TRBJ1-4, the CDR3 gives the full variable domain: EAQVTQNPRYLITVTGKKLTVTCSQNMNHEYMSWYRQDPGLGLRQIYYSMNVEVTDKGDVPEGYKVSRKEKRNFPLILESPSPNQTSLYFCASKPTGGTNEKLFFGSGTQLSVL.

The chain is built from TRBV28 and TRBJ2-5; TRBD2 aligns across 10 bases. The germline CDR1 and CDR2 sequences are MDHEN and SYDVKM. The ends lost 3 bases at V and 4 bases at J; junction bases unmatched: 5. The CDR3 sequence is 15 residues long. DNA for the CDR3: TGTGCCAGCAGTTTCTTAAGCGGGAGGGGAGAGACCCAGTACTTC. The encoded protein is CASSFLSGRGETQYF.

CDR3 sequence (DNA): TGTGCCAGCAGTTCACAGCCCCGTAATTCACCCCTCCACTTT. Encoded protein: CASSSQPRNSPLHF. The chain carries TRBV6-5 and TRBJ1-6, with D uncertain. The V gene's germline CDR1 is MNHEY and CDR2 SVGAGI. V was pared by 4 bases and J by 6 bases, with 10 bases between. The CDR3 loop spans 14 amino acids.

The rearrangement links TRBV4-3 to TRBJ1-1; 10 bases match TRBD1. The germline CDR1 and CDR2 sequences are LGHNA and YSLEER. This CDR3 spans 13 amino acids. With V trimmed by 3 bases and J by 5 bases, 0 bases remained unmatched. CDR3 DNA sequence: TGCGCCAGCAGCCAGGACAGGGGGACTGAAGCTTTCTTT. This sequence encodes CASSQDRGTEAFF.

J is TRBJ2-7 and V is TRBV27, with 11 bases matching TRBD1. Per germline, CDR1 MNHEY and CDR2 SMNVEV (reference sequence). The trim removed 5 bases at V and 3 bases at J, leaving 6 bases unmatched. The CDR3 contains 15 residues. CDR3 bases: TGTGCCAGCAGTAGAGCCGGGACAGGGGGCTACGAGCAGTACTTC. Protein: CASSRAGTGGYEQYF.

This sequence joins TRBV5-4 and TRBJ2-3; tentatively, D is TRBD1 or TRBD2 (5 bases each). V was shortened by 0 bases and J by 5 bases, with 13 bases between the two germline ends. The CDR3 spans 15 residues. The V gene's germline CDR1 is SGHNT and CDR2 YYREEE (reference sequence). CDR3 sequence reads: CASSLGGLRRDTQYF. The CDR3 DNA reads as TGTGCCAGCAGCTTGGGGGGGTTAAGGCGAGATACGCAGTATTTT.

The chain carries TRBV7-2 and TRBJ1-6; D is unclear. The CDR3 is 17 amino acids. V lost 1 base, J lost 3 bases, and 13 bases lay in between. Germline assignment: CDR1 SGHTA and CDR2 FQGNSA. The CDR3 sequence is CASSLENGYSYNSPLHF. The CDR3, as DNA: TGTGCCAGCAGCTTAGAAAATGGCTACAGCTATAATTCACCCCTCCACTTT.

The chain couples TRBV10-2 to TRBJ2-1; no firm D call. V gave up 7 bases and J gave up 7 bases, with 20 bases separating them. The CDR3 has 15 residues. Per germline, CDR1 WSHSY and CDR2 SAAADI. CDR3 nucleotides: TGCGCCAGCAAACGGAGCTCATCTTCGCGAAATGAGCAGTTCTTC. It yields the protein CASKRSSSSRNEQFF.

The CDR3 DNA reads as TGTGCCAGCAGTGAACGTAGGATTTCGCCGTTGAACACTGAAGCTTTCTTT. It encodes CASSERRISPLNTEAFF. The chain links TRBV25-1 to TRBJ1-1, with D uncertain. The CDR3 spans 17 residues. Germline V lookup: CDR1 MGHDK, CDR2 SYGVNS. V was shortened by 2 bases and J by 0 bases, with 16 bases between the two germline ends.

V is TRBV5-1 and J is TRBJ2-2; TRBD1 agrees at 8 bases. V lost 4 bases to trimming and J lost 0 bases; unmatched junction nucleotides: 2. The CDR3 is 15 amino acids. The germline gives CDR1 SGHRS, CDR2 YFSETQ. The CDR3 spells CASSPRGPNTGELFF. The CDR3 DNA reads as TGCGCCAGCAGCCCCAGGGGGCCGAACACCGGGGAGCTGTTTTTT.

DNA for the CDR3: TGTGCCAGCAGTTTAGGGGGGCAAACAGAGACCCAGTACTTC. It codes for CASSLGGQTETQYF. The chain links TRBV28 to TRBJ2-5; possibly TRBD1 or TRBD2 for D (6 bases each). Trimming cost V 2 bases and J 4 bases, with 11 bases left between them. The CDR3 sequence is 14 residues long. Germline-derived CDR1 and CDR2 are MDHEN and SYDVKM. The full variable domain, its missing parts supplied by reference TRBV28 and TRBJ2-5, is DVKVTQSSRYLVKRTGEKVFLECVQDMDHENMFWYRQDPGLGLRLIYFSYDVKMKEKGDIPEGYSVSREKKERFSLILESASTNQTSMYLCASSLGGQTETQYFGPGTRLLVL.

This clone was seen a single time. Here the CDR3 DNA reads TGTGCCAGCACCCTGAGGGGAGGGGCCGAGACCCAGTACTTC. Translating it yields CASTLRGGAETQYF. This sequence joins TRBV6-5 and TRBJ2-5; 7 bases are a match to TRBD2. Germline CDR1 and CDR2: MNHEY and SVGAGI. Trimming took 7 bases from V and 5 from J; bases not matched to a gene: 10. CDR3 length equals 14 residues.

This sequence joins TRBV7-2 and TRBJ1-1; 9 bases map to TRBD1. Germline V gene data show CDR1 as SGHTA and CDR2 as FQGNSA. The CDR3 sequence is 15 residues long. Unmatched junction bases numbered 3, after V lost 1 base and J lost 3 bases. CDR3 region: CASSLDRGLYTEAFF. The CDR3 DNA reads TGTGCCAGCAGCTTAGACAGGGGGCTTTACACTGAAGCTTTCTTT.

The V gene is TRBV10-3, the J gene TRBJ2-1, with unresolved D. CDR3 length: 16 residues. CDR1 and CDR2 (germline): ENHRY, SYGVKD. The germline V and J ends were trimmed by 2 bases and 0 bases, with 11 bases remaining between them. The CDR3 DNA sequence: TGTGCCATCAGTGAGGAGGTCCCACACTCCTACAATGAGCAGTTCTTC. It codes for CAISEEVPHSYNEQFF.

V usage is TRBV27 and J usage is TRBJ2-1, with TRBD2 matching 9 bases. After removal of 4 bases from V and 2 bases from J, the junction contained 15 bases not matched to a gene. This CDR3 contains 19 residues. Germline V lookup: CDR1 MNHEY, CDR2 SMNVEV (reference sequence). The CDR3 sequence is CASSSKLGSGSMAYNEQFF. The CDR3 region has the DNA TGTGCCAGCAGTTCTAAGTTGGGTAGCGGGAGTATGGCCTACAATGAGCAGTTCTTC.

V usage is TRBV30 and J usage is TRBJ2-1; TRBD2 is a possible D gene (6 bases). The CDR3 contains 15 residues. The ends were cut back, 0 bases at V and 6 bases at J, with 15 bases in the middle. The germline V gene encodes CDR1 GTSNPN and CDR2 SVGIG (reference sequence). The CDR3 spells CAWSVDGVGGNEQFF. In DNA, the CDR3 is TGTGCCTGGAGTGTAGACGGGGTGGGGGGCAATGAGCAGTTCTTC.

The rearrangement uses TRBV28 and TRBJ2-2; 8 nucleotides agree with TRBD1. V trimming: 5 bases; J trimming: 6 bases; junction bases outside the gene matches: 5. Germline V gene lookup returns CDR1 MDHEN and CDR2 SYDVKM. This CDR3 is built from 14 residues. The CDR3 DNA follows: TGTGCCAGCAGTGGACAGGGTTTCGCCGGGGAGCTGTTTTTT. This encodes CASSGQGFAGELFF.

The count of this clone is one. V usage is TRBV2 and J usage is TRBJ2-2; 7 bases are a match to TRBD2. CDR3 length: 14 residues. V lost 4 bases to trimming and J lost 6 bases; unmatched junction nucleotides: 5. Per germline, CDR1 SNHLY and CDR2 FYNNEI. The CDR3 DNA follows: TGTGCCAGCAGTGGACAGCGGGGACCCGGGGAGCTGTTTTTT. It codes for CASSGQRGPGELFF. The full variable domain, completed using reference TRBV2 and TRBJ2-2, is EPEVTQTPSHQVTQMGQEVILRCVPISNHLYFYWYRQILGQKVEFLVSFYNNEISEKSEIFDDQFSVERPDGSNFTLKIRSTKLEDSAMYFCASSGQRGPGELFFGEGSRLTVL.

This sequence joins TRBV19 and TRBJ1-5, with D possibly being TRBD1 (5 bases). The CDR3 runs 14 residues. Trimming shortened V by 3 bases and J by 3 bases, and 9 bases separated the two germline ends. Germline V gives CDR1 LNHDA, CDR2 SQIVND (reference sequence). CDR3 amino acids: CASSIPGSNQPQHF. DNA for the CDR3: TGTGCCAGTAGTATCCCAGGGTCCAATCAGCCCCAGCATTTT.

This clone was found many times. The CDR3 region has the DNA TGCGCCAGCAGCTTGGTCGCAGGGGGGAGTTACGAGCAGTACTTC. It specifies CASSLVAGGSYEQYF. V usage is TRBV5-1 and J usage is TRBJ2-7; tentatively, D is TRBD1 (7 bases). Germline V gene lookup returns CDR1 SGHRS and CDR2 YFSETQ. V was pared by 0 bases and J by 4 bases, with 14 bases between. This CDR3 comprises 15 residues.

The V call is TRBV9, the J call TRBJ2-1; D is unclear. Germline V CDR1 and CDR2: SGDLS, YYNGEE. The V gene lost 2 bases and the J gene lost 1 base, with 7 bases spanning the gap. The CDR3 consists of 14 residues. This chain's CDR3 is CASSVDVSYNEQFF. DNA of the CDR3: TGTGCCAGCAGCGTCGACGTATCCTACAATGAGCAGTTCTTC.

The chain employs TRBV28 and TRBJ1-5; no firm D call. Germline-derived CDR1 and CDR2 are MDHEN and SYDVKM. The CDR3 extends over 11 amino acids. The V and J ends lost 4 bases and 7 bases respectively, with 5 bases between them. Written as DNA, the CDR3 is TGTGCCAGCAGTTACGGACAGCCCCAGCATTTT. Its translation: CASSYGQPQHF.

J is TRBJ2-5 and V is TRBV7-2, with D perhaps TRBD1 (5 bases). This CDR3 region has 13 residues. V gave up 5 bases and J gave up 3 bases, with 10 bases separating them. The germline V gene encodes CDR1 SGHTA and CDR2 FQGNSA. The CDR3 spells CASSAAGKETQYF. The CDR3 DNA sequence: TGTGCCAGCAGCGCGGCAGGGAAAGAGACCCAGTACTTC.

This CDR3 is CASSLDGTSRYEQYF. DNA of the CDR3: TGTGCCAGCAGCTTAGATGGGACTAGCCGCTACGAGCAGTACTTC. V and J are TRBV11-3 and TRBJ2-7; 9 positions agree with TRBD2. This CDR3 comprises 15 residues. Germline lookup yields CDR1 SGHNT and CDR2 YENEEA. V lost 0 bases to trimming and J lost 3 bases; unmatched junction nucleotides: 3.

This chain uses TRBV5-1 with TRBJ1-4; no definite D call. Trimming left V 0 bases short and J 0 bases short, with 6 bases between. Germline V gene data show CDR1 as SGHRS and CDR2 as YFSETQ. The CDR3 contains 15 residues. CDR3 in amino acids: CASSLGAATNEKLFF. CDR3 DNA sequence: TGCGCCAGCAGCTTGGGAGCAGCAACTAATGAAAAACTGTTTTTT.